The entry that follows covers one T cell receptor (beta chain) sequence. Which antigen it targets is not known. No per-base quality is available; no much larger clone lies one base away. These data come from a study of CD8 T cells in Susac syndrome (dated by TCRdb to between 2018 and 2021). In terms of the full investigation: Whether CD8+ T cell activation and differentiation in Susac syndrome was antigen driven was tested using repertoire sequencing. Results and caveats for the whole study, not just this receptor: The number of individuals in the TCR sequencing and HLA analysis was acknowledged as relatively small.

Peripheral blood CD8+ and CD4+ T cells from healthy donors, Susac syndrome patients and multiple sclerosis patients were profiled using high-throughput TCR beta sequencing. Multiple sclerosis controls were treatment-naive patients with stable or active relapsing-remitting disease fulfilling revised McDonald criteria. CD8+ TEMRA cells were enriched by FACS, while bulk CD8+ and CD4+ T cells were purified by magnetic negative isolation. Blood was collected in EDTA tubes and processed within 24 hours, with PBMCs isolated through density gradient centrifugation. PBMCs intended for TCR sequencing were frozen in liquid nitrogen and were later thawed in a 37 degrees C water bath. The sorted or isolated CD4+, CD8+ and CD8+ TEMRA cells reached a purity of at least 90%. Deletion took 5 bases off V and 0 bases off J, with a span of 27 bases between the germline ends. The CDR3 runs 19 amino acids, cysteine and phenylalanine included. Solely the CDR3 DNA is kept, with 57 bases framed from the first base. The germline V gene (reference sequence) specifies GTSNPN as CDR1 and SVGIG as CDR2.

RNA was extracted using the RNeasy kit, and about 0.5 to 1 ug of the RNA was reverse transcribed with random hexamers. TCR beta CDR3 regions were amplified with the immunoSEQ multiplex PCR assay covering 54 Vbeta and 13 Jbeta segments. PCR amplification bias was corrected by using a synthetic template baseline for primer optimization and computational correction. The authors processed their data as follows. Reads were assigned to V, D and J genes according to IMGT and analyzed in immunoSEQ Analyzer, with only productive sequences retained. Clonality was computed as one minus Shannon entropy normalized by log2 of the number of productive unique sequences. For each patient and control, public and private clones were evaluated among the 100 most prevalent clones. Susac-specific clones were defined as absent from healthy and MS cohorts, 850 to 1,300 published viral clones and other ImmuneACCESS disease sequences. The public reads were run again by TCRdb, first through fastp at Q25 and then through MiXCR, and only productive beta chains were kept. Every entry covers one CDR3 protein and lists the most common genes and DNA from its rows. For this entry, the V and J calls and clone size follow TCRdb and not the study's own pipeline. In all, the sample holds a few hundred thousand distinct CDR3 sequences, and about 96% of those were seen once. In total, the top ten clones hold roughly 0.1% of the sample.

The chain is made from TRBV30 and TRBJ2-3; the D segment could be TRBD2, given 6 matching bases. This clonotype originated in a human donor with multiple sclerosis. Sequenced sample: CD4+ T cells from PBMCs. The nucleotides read TGTGCCTGGTCCGGCGACAGCGGGCCTGGGTTTACTAGCACAGATACGCAGTATTTT. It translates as CAWSGDSGPGFTSTDTQYF.